Here is one T cell receptor (beta chain) with its context. Its antigen is not known. The entry originates in a study of post-analysis software for immune sequencing data. Study as a whole: The courses of disease that were included comprised relapsing-remitting, secondary progressive and progressive-relapsing multiple sclerosis. Study-wide results and limits: Multiple sclerosis patients showed significantly lower normalized Chao1 diversity than controls did. Higher frequency in patients than in controls was seen for about five TRBV segments, with TRBV5-6, TRBV5-1 and TRBV20-1 among them.

This CDR3 is 14 amino acids long. Germline CDR1 reads DFQATT; CDR2 reads SNEGSKA (reference sequence). Between the trimmed V and J ends, which lost 5 bases and 2 bases, there was a span of 14 bases. Unique molecular identifiers were carried by the TCR beta cDNA libraries. In TCRdb, the PCR reads were re-called with MiXCR into one record per CDR3 protein. The top ten clones hold about an eighth of a sample with about 500,000 distinct CDR3 sequences, around 40% of them seen once. Sequenced: blood. The TCR comes from a girl aged 10 to 17 with multiple sclerosis. The chain joins TRBV20-1 to TRBJ2-3, with D hard to call. CDR3 DNA: TGCAGTGCTCCTGACCTGGGATACACAGATACGCAGTATTTT. Translation: CSAPDLGYTDTQYF.